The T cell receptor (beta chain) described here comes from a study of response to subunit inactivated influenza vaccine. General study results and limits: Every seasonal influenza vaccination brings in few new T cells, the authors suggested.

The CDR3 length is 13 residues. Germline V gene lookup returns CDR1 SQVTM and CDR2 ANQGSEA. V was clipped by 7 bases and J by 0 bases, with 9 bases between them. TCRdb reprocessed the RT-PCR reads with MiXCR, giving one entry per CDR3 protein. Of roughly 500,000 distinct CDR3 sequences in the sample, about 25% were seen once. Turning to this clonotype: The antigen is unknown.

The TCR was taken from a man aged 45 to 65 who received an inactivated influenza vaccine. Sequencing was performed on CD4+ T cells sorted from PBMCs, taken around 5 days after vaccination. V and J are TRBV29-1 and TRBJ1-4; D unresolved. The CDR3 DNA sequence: TGCAGCGCCAGAGAAACAACTAATGAAAAACTGTTTTTT. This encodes CSARETTNEKLFF.